The 5 T cell receptor beta chains below all came from one sample that was sequenced in a study of cytomegalovirus exposure and HLA in healthy donors. Primers for the PCR totalled 60 Vbeta and 13 Jbeta. This table comes from immunoSEQ multiplex PCR, and its TCRdb copy is limited to in-frame clones, with some not included. The sample lists roughly 89,000 clones, around 82% seen once, with 2% to 2.5% in the top ten. Material for sequencing was PBMCs. These receptors all come from a man younger than 35 in good health and CMV-seronegative.

The chain uses TRBV7-3 and TRBJ2-2; D is unclear. CDR3 length: 14 residues. Germline loops: CDR1 SGHTA, CDR2 FQGTGA. V was cut by 5 bases and J by 6 bases, with 13 bases left in between. The CDR3 DNA sequence: TGTGCCAGCAGCCCCGCGAGTCGGGCCGGGGAGCTGTTTTTT. This translates into CASSPASRAGELFF.

The chain couples TRBV6-1 to TRBJ2-1; weak D call: TRBD1 (5 bases). Germline CDR1 and CDR2: MNHNS and SASEGT. The CDR3 runs to 15 residues. Trimming cost V 2 bases and J 1 base, with 9 bases left between them. CDR3: CASSEQGPSYNEQFF. As DNA, the CDR3 is TGTGCCAGCAGTGAACAGGGCCCTTCCTACAATGAGCAGTTCTTC.

The chain is built from TRBV18 and TRBJ2-7, with D perhaps TRBD1 (6 bases). The CDR3 has 16 residues. V was clipped by 6 bases and J by 0 bases, with 18 bases between them. The V gene's germline CDR1 is KGHSH and CDR2 LQKENI. This chain's CDR3 is CASSPGQNRISYEQYF. The CDR3 coding sequence is TGTGCCAGCTCCCCAGGACAGAACCGAATCTCCTACGAGCAGTACTTC.

This clone was seen only once. The V and J genes are TRBV5-1 and TRBJ2-1, with a tentative D call TRBD2 (6 bases). The CDR3 spans 18 residues. The V and J ends lost 1 base and 7 bases respectively, with 24 bases between them. Looked up from germline, CDR1 is SGHRS and CDR2 is YFSETQ. CDR3 in amino acids: CASSLYPPGVSGGNEQFF. CDR3 DNA: TGCGCCAGCAGCTTGTACCCTCCGGGCGTCTCTGGGGGGAATGAGCAGTTCTTC.

In regard to this clone: The junction departs from the called germline gene at one end, perhaps through a read error. This rearrangement joins TRBV6-1 to TRBJ1-2; the D gene is possibly TRBD1 (6 bases). The CDR3 consists of 13 residues. Germline V gene sequence: CDR1 MNHNS, CDR2 SASEGT. The DNA for the CDR3 is TGTGCCAGCAGCGAAGACAGGCCGGGCGGCTACACCTTC. This codes for CASSEDRPGGYTF.